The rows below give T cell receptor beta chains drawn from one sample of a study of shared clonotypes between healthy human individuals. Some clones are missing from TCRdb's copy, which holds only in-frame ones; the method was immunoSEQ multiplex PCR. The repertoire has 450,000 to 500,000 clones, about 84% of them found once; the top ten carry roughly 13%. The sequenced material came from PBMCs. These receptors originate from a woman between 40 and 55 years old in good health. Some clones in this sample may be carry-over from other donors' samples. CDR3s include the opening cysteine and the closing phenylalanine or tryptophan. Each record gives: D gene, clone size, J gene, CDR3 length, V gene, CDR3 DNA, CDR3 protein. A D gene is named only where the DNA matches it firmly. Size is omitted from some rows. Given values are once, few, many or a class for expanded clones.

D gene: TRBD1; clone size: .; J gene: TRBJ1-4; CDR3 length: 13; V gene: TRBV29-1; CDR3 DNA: TGCAGCGCCCCCCGGGACAGTAATGAAAAACTGTTTTTT; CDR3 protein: CSAPRDSNEKLFF
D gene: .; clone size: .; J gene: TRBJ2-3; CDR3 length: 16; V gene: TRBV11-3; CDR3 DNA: TGTGCCAGCAGCTTAGCGGGAACTCCTAGCACAGATACGCAGTATTTT; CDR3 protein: CASSLAGTPSTDTQYF
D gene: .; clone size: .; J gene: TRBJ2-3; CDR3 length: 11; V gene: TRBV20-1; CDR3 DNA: TGCAGTGCTAGACGGGAAGATACGCAGTATTTT; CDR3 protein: CSARREDTQYF
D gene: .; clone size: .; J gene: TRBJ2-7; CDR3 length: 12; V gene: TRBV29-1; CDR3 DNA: TGCAGCGTGCAGGACCGACCCTACGAGCAGTACTTC; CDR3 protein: CSVQDRPYEQYF
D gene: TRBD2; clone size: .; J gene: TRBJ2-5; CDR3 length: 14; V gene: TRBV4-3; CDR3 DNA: TGCGCCAGCAGCCGTCTTGGGAGGGCGGAGACCCAGTACTTC; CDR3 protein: CASSRLGRAETQYF
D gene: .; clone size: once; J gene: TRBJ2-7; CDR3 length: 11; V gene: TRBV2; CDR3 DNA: TGTGCCAGCAGTATGAGAGAAGAGCAGTACTTC; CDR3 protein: CASSMREEQYF
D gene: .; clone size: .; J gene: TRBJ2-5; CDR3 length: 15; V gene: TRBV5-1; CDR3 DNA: TGCGCCAGCAGCTCCGGAGGGGCTTACCAAGAGACCCAGTACTTC; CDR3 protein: CASSSGGAYQETQYF
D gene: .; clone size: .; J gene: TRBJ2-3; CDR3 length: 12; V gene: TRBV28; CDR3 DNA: TGTGCCAGCACGAATTTCGCAGATACGCAGTATTTT; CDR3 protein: CASTNFADTQYF
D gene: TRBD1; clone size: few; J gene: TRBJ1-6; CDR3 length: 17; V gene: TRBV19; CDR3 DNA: TGTGCCAGTAGTCAGTTCGGCAGGGGGCCCGATAATTCACCCCTCCACTTT; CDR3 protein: CASSQFGRGPDNSPLHF
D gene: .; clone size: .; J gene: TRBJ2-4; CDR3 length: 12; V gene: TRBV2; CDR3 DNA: TGTGCCAGCCTGGGATTGGAAAACATTCAGTACTTC; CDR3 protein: CASLGLENIQYF
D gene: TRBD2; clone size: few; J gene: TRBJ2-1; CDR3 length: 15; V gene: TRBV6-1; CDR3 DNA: TGTGCCAGCAGTGAAGCTGGTAGCGGGAGCAATGAGCAGTTCTTC; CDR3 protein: CASSEAGSGSNEQFF
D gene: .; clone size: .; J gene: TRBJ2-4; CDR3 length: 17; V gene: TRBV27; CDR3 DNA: TGTGCCAGCAGTATGACAGGCCCTTTCGGCCCCAAAAACATTCAGTACTTC; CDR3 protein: CASSMTGPFGPKNIQYF
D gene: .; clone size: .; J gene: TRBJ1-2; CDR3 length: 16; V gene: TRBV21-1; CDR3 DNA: TGTGCCAGCAGCAAAGTGAAGGTACAGGGGGTCCATGGCTACACCTTC; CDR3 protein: CASSKVKVQGVHGYTF
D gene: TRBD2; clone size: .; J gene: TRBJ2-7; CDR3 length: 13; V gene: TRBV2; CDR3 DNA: TGTGCCAGCAGAAAATCTTCTAGCGGCGAGCAGTACTTC; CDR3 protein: CASRKSSSGEQYF
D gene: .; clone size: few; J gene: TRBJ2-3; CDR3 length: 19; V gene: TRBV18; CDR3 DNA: TGTGCCAGCTCACCACTTACGACGACCGGGACAAGCCGCACAGATACGCAGTATTTT; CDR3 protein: CASSPLTTTGTSRTDTQYF
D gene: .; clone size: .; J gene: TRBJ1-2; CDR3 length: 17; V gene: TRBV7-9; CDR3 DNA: TGTGCCAGCAGCGAAAGGTCTGGGGGCACCCTTAACTATGGCTACACCTTC; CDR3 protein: CASSERSGGTLNYGYTF
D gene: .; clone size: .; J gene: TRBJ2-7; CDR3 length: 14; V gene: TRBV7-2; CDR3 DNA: TGTGCCAGCAGCTTAGGGTGGACAGCCTACGAGCAGTACTTC; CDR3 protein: CASSLGWTAYEQYF